Sequencing of this T cell receptor beta chain was carried out in a study of T cell responses to AZD1222 COVID-19 vaccine. The CDR3 is 14 amino acids. The germline V gene encodes CDR1 MGHRA and CDR2 YSYEKL. Trimming stripped 0 bases from V and 8 bases from J, with 11 bases between. Remarks on this clone: No antigen is known for it.

The assay was immunoSEQ multiplex PCR, and TCRdb's table has in-frame clones only and misses some. The data show about 120,000 clones, with approximately 91% seen just once and roughly 2.4% held by the top ten. General study points: Clonal diversity may have been underestimated, and the donors were mostly white British, with more females than males.

The V and J genes are TRBV4-1 and TRBJ2-1, with unresolved D. The sample consisted of peripheral blood, taken on day 0 of AZD1222 vaccination. The sequence was collected from an adult in good health. The CDR3 is CASSQDPRMDEQFF. The CDR3 DNA reads as TGCGCCAGCAGCCAAGATCCGAGAATGGATGAGCAGTTCTTC.